The sequence of this T cell receptor (beta chain) was determined in a study of T-cell reconstitution after alpha-beta-depleted transplantation in children. The CDR3 is 14 residues long. Per the germline V gene, CDR1 is DFQATT and CDR2 is SNEGSKA (reference sequence). Trimming took 5 bases from V and 1 from J, leaving 12 bases between them. It was with unique molecular identifiers that the TCRbeta library was prepared. One entry per CDR3 protein results from TCRdb running MiXCR on the PCR reads. The sample lists hundreds of thousands of distinct CDR3 sequences, about 33% occurring once. The sample in question was PBMCs from the stem cell graft donor, obtained from the stem cell graft. This chain links TRBV20-1 with TRBJ2-1; no reliable D call. This TCR derives from a human donor who donated a stem cell graft to a child with aplastic anemia. Here the CDR3 DNA reads TGCAGTGCTTCGGACCCCCGGTCCTACAATGAGCAGTTCTTC. This sequence encodes CSASDPRSYNEQFF.